The 3 T cell receptor beta chains given below trace back to one sample, sequenced in a study of T cells in women clearing cervical HPV infection. Measured with immunoSEQ multiplex PCR; TCRdb has only the in-frame clones, and not every one. The sample's table shows 40,000 to 55,000 clones. Specimen: blood buffy coat. The receptors come from a woman between 18 and 70 years old with a cervical HPV16 infection that either progressed to CIN3+ or cleared (not recorded which).

Comment on this clone: Coverage ceases 3 residues before the CDR3 finishes, and the germline J gene fills in the end. This chain links TRBV11-2 with TRBJ2-1, with TRBD1 matching 7 bases. With V trimmed by 3 bases and J by 2 bases, 1 base remained unmatched. The germline gives CDR1 SGHAT, CDR2 FQNNGV. The CDR3 contains 14 residues. The sequenced CDR3 bases are TGTGCCAGCAGCTTGGGGACAGCCTACAATGAG. It yields the protein CASSLGTAYNE. The entire CDR3 sequence reads CASSLGTAYNEQFF.

Remarks on this clone: The CDR3 end falls 3 residues outside the read, so it is completed with the germline J gene. Other DNA sequences from this sample encode an identical CDR3 as well. This chain links TRBV20-1 with TRBJ2-3, with 7 bases aligning to TRBD2. V lost 3 bases, J lost 0 bases, and 0 bases stayed unmatched. The germline V gene has CDR1 DFQATT and CDR2 SNEGSKA (reference sequence). CDR3 length: 13 residues. The CDR3 loop reads CSASGGSTDTQYF. The covered CDR3 bases are TGCAGTGCTAGCGGGGGGAGCACAGATACG.

As concerns this clone: The CDR3 end is not reached by the read, which stops 3 residues before it; the germline J gene fills it in. The chain recombines TRBV29-1 with TRBJ1-4; the D gene is possibly TRBD1 (5 bases). The CDR3 consists of 15 residues. Germline V CDR1 and CDR2: SQVTM, ANQGSEA. V lost 1 base to trimming and J lost 5 bases, with 14 bases between them. Incomplete CDR3 DNA: TGCAGCGTTGAAGCTGAGGACATGACGAATGAAAAA. Encoded protein: CSVEAEDMTNEK. The whole CDR3 protein reads CSVEAEDMTNEKLFF.